This TCR beta chain was recorded in a study of T cell responses to AZD1222 COVID-19 vaccine. Study-level points and caveats: Nearly half of the spike-specific TCRs reportedly recognize variant regions that carry no mutations. Among those given AZD1222, only six or seven were seropositive at baseline. Two doses of AZD1222 preceded a rise in Spike-specific TCR breadth and depth. There were mostly white British donors and more females than males, and clonal diversity was possibly underestimated.

Germline V CDR1 and CDR2: GTSNPN, SVGIG (reference sequence). J lost 6 bases, V lost 7 bases, and 13 bases had no gene match. CDR3 size: 15 residues. TCRdb's table, derived via immunoSEQ multiplex PCR, lists solely in-frame clones and lacks some. The sample consists of 120,000 to 150,000 clones, 75% to 90% of them appearing once. About this clone: Its antigen is currently unknown.

The TCR was taken from an adult in good health. The material was peripheral blood, obtained on day 0 of AZD1222 vaccination. J is TRBJ1-3 and V is TRBV30, with 9 bases fitting TRBD1. This CDR3 reads CASGQGRAFANTIYF. DNA for the CDR3: TGTGCCTCCGGACAGGGGAGAGCTTTCGCAAACACCATATATTTT.